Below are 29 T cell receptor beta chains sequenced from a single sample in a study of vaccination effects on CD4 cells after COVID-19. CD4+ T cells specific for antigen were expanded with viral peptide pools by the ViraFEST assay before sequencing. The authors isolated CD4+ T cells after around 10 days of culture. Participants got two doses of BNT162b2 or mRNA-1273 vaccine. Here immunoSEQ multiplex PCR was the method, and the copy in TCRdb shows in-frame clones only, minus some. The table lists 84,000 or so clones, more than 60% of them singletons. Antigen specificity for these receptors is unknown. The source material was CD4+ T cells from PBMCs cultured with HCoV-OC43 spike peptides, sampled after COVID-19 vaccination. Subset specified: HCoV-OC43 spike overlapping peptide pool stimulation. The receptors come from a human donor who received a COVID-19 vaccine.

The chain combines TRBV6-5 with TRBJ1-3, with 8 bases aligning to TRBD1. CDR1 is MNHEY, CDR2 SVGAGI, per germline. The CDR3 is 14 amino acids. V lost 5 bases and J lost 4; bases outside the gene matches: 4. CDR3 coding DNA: TGTGCCAGCAGTACAGGGGGGCTCGGAAACACCATATATTTT. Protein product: CASSTGGLGNTIYF.

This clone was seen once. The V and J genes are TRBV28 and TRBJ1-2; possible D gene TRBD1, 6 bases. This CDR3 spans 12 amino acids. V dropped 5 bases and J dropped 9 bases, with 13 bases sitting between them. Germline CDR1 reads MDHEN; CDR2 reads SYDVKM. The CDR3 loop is CASSVPGGRYTF. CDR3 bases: TGTGCCAGCAGTGTCCCGGGGGGGCGCTACACCTTC.

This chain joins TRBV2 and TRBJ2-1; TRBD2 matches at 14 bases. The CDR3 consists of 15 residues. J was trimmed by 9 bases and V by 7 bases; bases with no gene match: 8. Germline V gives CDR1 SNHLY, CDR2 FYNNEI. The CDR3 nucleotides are TGTGCCAGCATCCAGACTAGCGGGGGGGTCGGTGAGCAGTTCTTC. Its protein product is CASIQTSGGVGEQFF.

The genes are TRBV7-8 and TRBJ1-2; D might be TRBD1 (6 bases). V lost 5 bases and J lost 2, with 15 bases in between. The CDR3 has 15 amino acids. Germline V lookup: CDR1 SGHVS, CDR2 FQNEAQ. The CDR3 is CASSRGGGGNYGYTF. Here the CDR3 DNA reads TGTGCCAGCAGCCGAGGGGGAGGGGGAAACTATGGCTACACCTTC. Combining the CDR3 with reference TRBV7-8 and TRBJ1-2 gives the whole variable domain GAGVSQSPRYKVAKRGQDVALRCDPISGHVSLFWYQQALGQGPEFLTYFQNEAQLDKSGLPSDRFFAERPEGSVSTLKIQRTQQEDSAVYLCASSRGGGGNYGYTFGSGTRLTVV.

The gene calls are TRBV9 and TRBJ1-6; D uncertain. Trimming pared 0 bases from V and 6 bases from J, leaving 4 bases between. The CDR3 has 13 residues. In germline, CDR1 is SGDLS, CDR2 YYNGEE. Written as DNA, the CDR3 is TGTGCCAGCAGCGTAGGGGGTAATTCACCCCTCCACTTT. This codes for CASSVGGNSPLHF. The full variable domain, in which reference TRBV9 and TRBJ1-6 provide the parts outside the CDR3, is DSGVTQTPKHLITATGQRVTLRCSPRSGDLSVYWYQQSLDQGLQFLIQYYNGEERAKGNILERFSAQQFPDLHSELNLSSLELGDSALYFCASSVGGNSPLHFGNGTRLTVT.

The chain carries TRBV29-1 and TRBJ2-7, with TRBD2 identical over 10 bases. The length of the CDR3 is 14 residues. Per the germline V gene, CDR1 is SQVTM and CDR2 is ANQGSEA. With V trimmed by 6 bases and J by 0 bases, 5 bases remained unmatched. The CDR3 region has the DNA TGCAGCGTGGCTAGCGGGGGTTACTCCTACGAGCAGTACGTC. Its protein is CSVASGGYSYEQYV.

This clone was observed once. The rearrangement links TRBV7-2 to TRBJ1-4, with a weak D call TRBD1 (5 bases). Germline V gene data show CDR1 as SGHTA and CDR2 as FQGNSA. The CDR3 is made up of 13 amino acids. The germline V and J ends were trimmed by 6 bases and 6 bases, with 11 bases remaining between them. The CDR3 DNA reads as TGTGCCAGCAGGGGACGGGGAGATGAAAAACTGTTTTTT. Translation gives CASRGRGDEKLFF.

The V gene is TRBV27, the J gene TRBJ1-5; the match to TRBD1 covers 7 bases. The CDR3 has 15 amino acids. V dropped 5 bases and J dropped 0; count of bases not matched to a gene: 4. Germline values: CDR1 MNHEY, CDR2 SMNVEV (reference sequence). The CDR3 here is CASSPQGYSNQPQHF. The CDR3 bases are TGTGCCAGCAGTCCACAGGGGTATAGCAATCAGCCCCAGCATTTT.

The chain's CDR3 is CASSWTQGTTNEKLFF. The CDR3 nucleotides are TGTGCCAGCAGCTGGACTCAGGGTACCACTAATGAAAAACTGTTTTTT. The V call is TRBV5-8, the J call TRBJ1-4; TRBD1 is a possible D gene (5 bases). Trimming left V 3 bases short and J 2 bases short, with 14 bases between. This CDR3 contains 16 residues. The V gene's germline CDR1 is SGHTS and CDR2 YDEGEE.

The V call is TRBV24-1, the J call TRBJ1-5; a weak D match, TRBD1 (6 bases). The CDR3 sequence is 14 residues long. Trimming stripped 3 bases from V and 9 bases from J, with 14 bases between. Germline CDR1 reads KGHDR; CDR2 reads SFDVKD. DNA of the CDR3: TGTGCCACCAGTGATGCAGGGGAGATAGGGCCCCAGCATTTT. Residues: CATSDAGEIGPQHF.

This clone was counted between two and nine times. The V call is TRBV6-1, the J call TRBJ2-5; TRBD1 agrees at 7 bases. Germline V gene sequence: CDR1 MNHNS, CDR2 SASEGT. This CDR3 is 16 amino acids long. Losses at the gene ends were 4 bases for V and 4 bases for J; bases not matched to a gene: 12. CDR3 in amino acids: CASSVRQGGIAETQYF. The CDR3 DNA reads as TGTGCCAGCAGTGTAAGACAGGGTGGAATCGCAGAGACCCAGTACTTC.

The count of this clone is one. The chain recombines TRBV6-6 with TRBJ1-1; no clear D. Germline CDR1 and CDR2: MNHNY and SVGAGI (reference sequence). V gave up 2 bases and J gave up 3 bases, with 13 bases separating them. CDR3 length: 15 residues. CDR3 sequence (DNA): TGTGCCAGCAGTTACCTTGAAACCTCAGACACTGAAGCTTTCTTT. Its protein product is CASSYLETSDTEAFF.

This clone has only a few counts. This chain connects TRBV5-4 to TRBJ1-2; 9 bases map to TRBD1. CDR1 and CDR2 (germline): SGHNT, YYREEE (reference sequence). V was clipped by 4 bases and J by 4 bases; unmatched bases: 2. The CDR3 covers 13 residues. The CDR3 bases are TGTGCCAGCAGCACGGGACAGGGCTATGGCTACACCTTC. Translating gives CASSTGQGYGYTF.

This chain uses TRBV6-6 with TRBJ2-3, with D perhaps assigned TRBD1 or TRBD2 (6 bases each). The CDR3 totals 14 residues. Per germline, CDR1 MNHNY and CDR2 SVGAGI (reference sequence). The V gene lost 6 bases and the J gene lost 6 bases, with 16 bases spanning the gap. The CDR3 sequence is CASRRGATQDTQYF. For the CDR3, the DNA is TGTGCCAGCAGAAGGGGGGCGACGCAGGATACGCAGTATTTT.

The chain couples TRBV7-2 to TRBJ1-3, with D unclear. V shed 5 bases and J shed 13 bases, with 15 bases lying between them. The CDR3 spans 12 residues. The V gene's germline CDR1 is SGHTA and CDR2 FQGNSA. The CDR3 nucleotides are TGTGCCAGCAGCCTCTTAAGGCCACTAATATATTTT. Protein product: CASSLLRPLIYF. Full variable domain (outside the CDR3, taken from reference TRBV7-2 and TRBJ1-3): GAGVSQSPSNKVTEKGKDVELRCDPISGHTALYWYRQSLGQGLEFLIYFQGNSAPDKSGLPSDRFSAERTGGSVSTLTIQRTQQEDSAVYLCASSLLRPLIYFGEGSWLTVV.

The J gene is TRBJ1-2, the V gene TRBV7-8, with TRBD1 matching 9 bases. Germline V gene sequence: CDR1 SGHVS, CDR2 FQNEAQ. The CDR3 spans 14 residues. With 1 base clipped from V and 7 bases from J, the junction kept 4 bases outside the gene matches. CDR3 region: CASSLVDRGFGYTF. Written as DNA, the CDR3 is TGTGCCAGCAGCTTAGTCGACAGGGGGTTTGGCTACACCTTC.

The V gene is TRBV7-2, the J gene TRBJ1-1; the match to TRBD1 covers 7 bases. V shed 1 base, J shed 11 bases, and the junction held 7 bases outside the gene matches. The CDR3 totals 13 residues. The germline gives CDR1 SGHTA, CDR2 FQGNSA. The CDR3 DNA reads TGTGCCAGCAGCTTAGAGGTTCGGACAGGCGCTTTCTTT. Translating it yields CASSLEVRTGAFF.

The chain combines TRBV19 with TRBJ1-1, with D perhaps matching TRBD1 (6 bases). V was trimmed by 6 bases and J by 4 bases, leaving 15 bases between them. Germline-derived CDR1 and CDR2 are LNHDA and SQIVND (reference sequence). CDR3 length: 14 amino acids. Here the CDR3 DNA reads TGTGCCAGTAGACACAGGGCTGGTGGCACTGAAGCTTTCTTT. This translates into CASRHRAGGTEAFF.

Here the CDR3 DNA reads TGTGCCAGCACCCGCAGGGAGTATGGCTACACCTTC. Translation: CASTRREYGYTF. This chain uses TRBV6-6 with TRBJ1-2, with a weak D call TRBD1 (5 bases). The CDR3 has 12 residues. Per the germline V gene, CDR1 is MNHNY and CDR2 is SVGAGI (reference sequence). V was trimmed by 7 bases and J by 5 bases, leaving 11 bases between them.

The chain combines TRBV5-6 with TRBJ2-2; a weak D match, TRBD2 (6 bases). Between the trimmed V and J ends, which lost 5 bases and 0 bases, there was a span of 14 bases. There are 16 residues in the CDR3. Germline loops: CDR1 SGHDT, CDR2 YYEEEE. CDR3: CASRGGRQPNTGELFF. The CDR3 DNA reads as TGTGCCAGCAGGGGGGGACGACAGCCGAACACCGGGGAGCTGTTTTTT. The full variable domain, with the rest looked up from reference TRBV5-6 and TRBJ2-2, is DAGVTQSPTHLIKTRGQQVTLRCSPKSGHDTVSWYQQALGQGPQFIFQYYEEEERQRGNFPDRFSGHQFPNYSSELNVNALLLGDSALYLCASRGGRQPNTGELFFGEGSRLTVL.

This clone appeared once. CDR3 in amino acids: CASSLTGTGIHEQYV. As DNA, the CDR3 is TGTGCCAGCTCACTAACCGGGACAGGGATCCACGAGCAGTACGTC. The chain combines TRBV18 with TRBJ2-7; 9 nucleotides agree with TRBD1. CDR3 size: 15 residues. V was clipped by 4 bases and J by 5 bases; unmatched bases: 9. The V gene's germline CDR1 is KGHSH and CDR2 LQKENI.

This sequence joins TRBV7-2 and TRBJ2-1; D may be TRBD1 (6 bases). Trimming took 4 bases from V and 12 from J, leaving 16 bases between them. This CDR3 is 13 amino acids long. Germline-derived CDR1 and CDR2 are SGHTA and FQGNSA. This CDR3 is CASSSTPGTPQFF. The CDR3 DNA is TGTGCCAGCAGCTCAACTCCCGGGACACCGCAGTTCTTC.

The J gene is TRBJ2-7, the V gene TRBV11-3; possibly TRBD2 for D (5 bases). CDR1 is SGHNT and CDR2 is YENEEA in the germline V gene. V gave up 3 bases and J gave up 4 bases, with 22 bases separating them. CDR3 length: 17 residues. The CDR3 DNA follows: TGTGCCAGCAGCTTTAGTCTTACCACAGACTCGGGGTACGAGCAGTACGTC. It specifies CASSFSLTTDSGYEQYV.

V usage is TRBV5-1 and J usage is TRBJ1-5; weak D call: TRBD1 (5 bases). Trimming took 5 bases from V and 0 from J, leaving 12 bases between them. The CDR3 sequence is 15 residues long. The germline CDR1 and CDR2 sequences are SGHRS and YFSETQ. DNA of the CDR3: TGCGCCAGCAGAGACAGACCACTTAGCAATCAGCCCCAGCATTTT. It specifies CASRDRPLSNQPQHF. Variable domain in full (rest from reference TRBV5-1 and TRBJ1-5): KAGVTQTPRYLIKTRGQQVTLSCSPISGHRSVSWYQQTPGQGLQFLFEYFSETQRNKGNFPGRFSGRQFSNSRSEMNVSTLELGDSALYLCASRDRPLSNQPQHFGDGTRLSIL.

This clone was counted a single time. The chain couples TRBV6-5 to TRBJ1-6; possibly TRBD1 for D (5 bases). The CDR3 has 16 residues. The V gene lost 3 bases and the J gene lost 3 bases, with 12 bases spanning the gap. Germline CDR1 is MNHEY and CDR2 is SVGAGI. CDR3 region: CASSYGALGYNSPLHF. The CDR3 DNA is TGTGCCAGCAGTTATGGGGCTCTGGGCTATAATTCACCCCTCCACTTT.

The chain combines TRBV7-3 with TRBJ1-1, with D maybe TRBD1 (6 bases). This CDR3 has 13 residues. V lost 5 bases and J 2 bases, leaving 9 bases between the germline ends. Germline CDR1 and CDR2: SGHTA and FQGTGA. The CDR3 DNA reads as TGTGCCAGCAGCCAACAGGGAAACACTGAAGCTTTCTTT. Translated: CASSQQGNTEAFF.

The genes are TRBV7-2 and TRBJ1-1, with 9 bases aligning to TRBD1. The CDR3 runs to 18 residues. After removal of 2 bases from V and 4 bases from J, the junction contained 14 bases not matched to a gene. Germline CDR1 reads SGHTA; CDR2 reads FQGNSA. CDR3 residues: CASSLMGDRVRFGTEAFF. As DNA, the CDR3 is TGTGCCAGCAGCTTAATGGGGGACAGGGTTCGTTTCGGCACTGAAGCTTTCTTT.

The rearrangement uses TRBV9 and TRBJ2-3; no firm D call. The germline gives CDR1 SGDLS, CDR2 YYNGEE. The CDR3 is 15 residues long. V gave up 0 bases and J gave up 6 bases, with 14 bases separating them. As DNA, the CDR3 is TGTGCCAGCAGCGTAGCTAGTAGCTTCCAGGATACGCAGTATTTT. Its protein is CASSVASSFQDTQYF.

The CDR3 loop is CASSLYGQGNSEQFF. CDR3 nucleotides: TGTGCCAGCAGCTTGTACGGACAGGGAAACAGTGAGCAGTTCTTC. The rearrangement uses TRBV5-6 and TRBJ2-1; 8 bases map to TRBD1. This CDR3 has 15 residues. The V and J ends lost 1 base and 9 bases, in that order; junction bases with no gene match: 9. Germline CDR1 SGHDT, CDR2 YYEEEE.